These 20 T cell receptor beta chains came from one sample sequenced in a study of blood T cell repertoires in COVID-19. Profiling relied on immunoSEQ multiplex PCR, and the TCRdb table lists in-frame clones only, not all of them. This table has about 300,000 clones, approximately 92% appearing once. The sequenced sample consisted of PBMCs or T cells enriched from blood (not recorded which). The origin of the receptors is a woman in her 30s who had recovered from COVID-19.

This rearrangement joins TRBV7-2 to TRBJ1-1; maybe TRBD1 (5 bases). The CDR3 loop spans 14 amino acids. Germline V gene sequence: CDR1 SGHTA, CDR2 FQGNSA. V lost 5 bases, J lost 4 bases, and 14 bases lay in between. The CDR3 protein is CASSIPGLGTEAFF. CDR3 coding DNA: TGTGCCAGCAGCATCCCAGGGTTGGGCACTGAAGCTTTCTTT.

V gene TRBV9 combines with J gene TRBJ2-3; 8 bases are a match to TRBD2. Trimming removed 0 bases from V and 6 bases from J; junction bases left unmatched: 9. The V gene's germline CDR1 is SGDLS and CDR2 YYNGEE. CDR3 length: 16 amino acids. The CDR3 DNA reads as TGTGCCAGCAGCGTAGTCGGGAGGGCCGTCGCGGATACGCAGTATTTT. It is translated as CASSVVGRAVADTQYF.

This rearrangement joins TRBV19 to TRBJ2-2; 9 nucleotides align to TRBD1. The J segment lost 0 bases and the V segment lost 3 bases, leaving 8 bases of the junction unmatched. The germline gives CDR1 LNHDA, CDR2 SQIVND (reference sequence). CDR3 length: 18 amino acids. In DNA, the CDR3 is TGTGCCAGTAGTATTGCCGCTGGGACAGGGCCGAACACCGGGGAGCTGTTTTTT. This codes for CASSIAAGTGPNTGELFF.

The chain is built from TRBV6-5 and TRBJ2-1; D is possibly TRBD2 (6 bases). Germline V gives CDR1 MNHEY, CDR2 SVGAGI. There are 16 residues in the CDR3. V was shortened by 0 bases and J by 4 bases, with 13 bases between the two germline ends. CDR3 region: CASSYSGLEGYNEQFF. CDR3 bases: TGTGCCAGCAGTTACTCGGGACTTGAAGGGTACAATGAGCAGTTCTTC.

On this clone itself: The identical CDR3 is also encoded by other nucleotide sequences in the sample. The V call is TRBV19, the J call TRBJ1-1, with 9 positions matching TRBD1. V trimming: 5 bases; J trimming: 5 bases; junction bases outside the gene matches: 6. The CDR3 length is 14 residues. Germline-derived CDR1 and CDR2 are LNHDA and SQIVND (reference sequence). Written as DNA, the CDR3 is TGTGCCAGTAGTCCCCCGGGACAGGGAACTGAAGCTTTCTTT. Translating it yields CASSPPGQGTEAFF.

For the CDR3, the DNA is TGTGCCAGCAGCCAGTTGGTATCACCTAGGAATGAGCAGTTCTTC. It encodes CASSQLVSPRNEQFF. The rearrangement uses TRBV14 and TRBJ2-1; D not resolved. V was cut by 3 bases and J by 7 bases, with 16 bases left in between. This CDR3 has 15 amino acids. Germline V gives CDR1 SGHDN, CDR2 FVKESK.

The V gene is TRBV4-2, the J gene TRBJ2-1; the match to TRBD2 covers 7 bases. The V gene end was trimmed by 0 bases and the J gene end by 4 bases; junction bases not matched to a gene: 9. Germline CDR1 and CDR2: LGHNA and YNFKEQ. This CDR3 contains 17 residues. The CDR3 loop is CASSQDGLADLYNEQFF. As DNA, the CDR3 is TGTGCCAGCAGCCAAGACGGCCTAGCGGACCTATACAATGAGCAGTTCTTC.

This clone was found once. The rearrangement links TRBV27 to TRBJ1-5; 7 nucleotides match TRBD1. J was trimmed by 6 bases and V by 5 bases; bases with no gene match: 10. The CDR3 is 15 residues long. The germline CDR1 and CDR2 sequences are MNHEY and SMNVEV (reference sequence). For the CDR3, the DNA is TGTGCCAGCAGTCCCCAGACAGGGTTCGGTCAGCCCCAGCATTTT. It translates to CASSPQTGFGQPQHF.

This clone was counted between two and nine times. CDR3 residues: CASSLWGHTEAFF. In nucleotides, the CDR3 is TGTGCCAGCAGTTTATGGGGGCACACTGAAGCTTTCTTT. The rearrangement links TRBV27 to TRBJ1-1; the D gene is possibly TRBD1 (6 bases). V lost 1 base and J lost 3, with 6 bases in between. CDR3 size: 13 residues. Looked up from germline, CDR1 is MNHEY and CDR2 is SMNVEV (reference sequence).

This clone appeared a single time. The chain combines TRBV6-4 with TRBJ2-2; 10 bases match TRBD2. The J segment lost 1 base and the V segment lost 0 bases, leaving 2 bases of the junction unmatched. This CDR3 is 17 amino acids long. CDR1 and CDR2 from the germline V gene are MRHNA and SNTAGT. The CDR3 coding sequence is TGTGCCAGCAGTGACTCGTCTAGCGGGGGGAACACCGGGGAGCTGTTTTTT. This translates into CASSDSSSGGNTGELFF.

The chain links TRBV21-1 to TRBJ2-3; the table's D call, TRBD2, has no DNA check behind it. TRBV21-1 represents a pseudogene. The length of the CDR3 is 18 residues. CDR3 loop: CASSNDLGLPAGTDTQYF. CDR3 DNA sequence: TGTGCCAGCAGCAACGATCTAGGACTCCCGGCGGGCACAGATACGCAGTATTTT.

The chain combines TRBV4-3 with TRBJ2-3; D is ambiguous. CDR1 and CDR2 (germline): LGHNA, YSLEER. The V end was cut by 0 bases, the J end by 2 bases, with 9 bases between. There are 15 residues in the CDR3. The CDR3 loop reads CASSQDSIITDTQYF. The CDR3 DNA is TGCGCCAGCAGCCAAGACAGTATTATCACAGATACGCAGTATTTT.

This clone was observed once. The chain couples TRBV4-3 to TRBJ2-7; 10 bases line up with TRBD2. Per germline, CDR1 LGHNA and CDR2 YSLEER. The CDR3 is 18 amino acids. Trimming removed 3 bases from V and 0 bases from J; junction bases left unmatched: 11. CDR3 sequence reads: CASSHAGLAEILSYEQYF. The CDR3 DNA reads as TGCGCCAGCAGCCACGCCGGACTAGCGGAGATACTCTCCTACGAGCAGTACTTC.

V usage is TRBV12-3 or TRBV12-4 and J usage is TRBJ2-5; maybe TRBD1 (6 bases). The CDR3 sequence is 13 residues long. V gave up 6 bases and J gave up 4 bases, with 12 bases separating them. The CDR3 coding sequence is TGTGCCAGCAGGGTCACAGGGTTAGAGACCCAGTACTTC. It translates to CASRVTGLETQYF.

The chain employs TRBV28 and TRBJ1-5, with D hard to call. Germline V gene data show CDR1 as MDHEN and CDR2 as SYDVKM. Trimming left V 4 bases short and J 4 bases short, with 8 bases between. CDR3 length equals 13 residues. CDR3 sequence (DNA): TGTGCCAGCAGTTCAGGAACTAATCAGCCCCAGCATTTT. It codes for CASSSGTNQPQHF.

CDR3 sequence: CASGKTGGETASGGTGELFF. The CDR3 DNA follows: TGTGCCAGCGGCAAAACGGGGGGCGAGACGGCTAGCGGCGGAACCGGGGAGCTGTTTTTT. The rearrangement links TRBV7-9 to TRBJ2-2; D is possibly TRBD2 (7 bases). The V gene lost 8 bases and the J gene lost 5 bases, with 33 bases spanning the gap. The CDR3 loop spans 20 amino acids. In germline, CDR1 is SEHNR, CDR2 FQNEAQ (reference sequence).

The chain's CDR3 is CASSLRQGGESPLHF. Here the CDR3 DNA reads TGTGCCAGCAGTTTACGACAGGGAGGAGAATCACCCCTCCACTTT. The chain is built from TRBV6-1 and TRBJ1-6; 7 nucleotides align to TRBD1. Germline V gene lookup returns CDR1 MNHNS and CDR2 SASEGT. With 5 bases clipped from V and 10 bases from J, the junction kept 11 bases outside the gene matches. The CDR3 has 15 residues.

In nucleotides, the CDR3 is TGTGCCATCAGTGAGTCCGGGGACAGGGTTGACGAGCAGTACTTC. The encoded protein is CAISESGDRVDEQYF. The chain employs TRBV10-3 and TRBJ2-7, with 9 bases that match TRBD1. From germline, CDR1 is ENHRY and CDR2 SYGVKD. The CDR3 has 15 residues. Losses at the gene ends were 0 bases for V and 5 bases for J; bases not matched to a gene: 5.

The CDR3 region is CASSPGAGRTDTQYF. The DNA of the CDR3 is TGTGCCAGCTCACCCGGCGCGGGACGCACAGATACGCAGTATTTT. The genes are TRBV18 and TRBJ2-3, with D possibly matching TRBD2 (6 bases). This CDR3 contains 15 residues. CDR1 and CDR2 (germline): KGHSH, LQKENI. V was cut by 3 bases and J by 1 base, with 11 bases left in between.

The chain couples TRBV28 to TRBJ2-7, with TRBD1 as a possible D gene (6 bases). Germline V gene sequence: CDR1 MDHEN, CDR2 SYDVKM. This CDR3 has 15 amino acids. V was pared by 1 base and J by 2 bases, with 12 bases between. The CDR3 sequence is CASSLSDTGTYEQYF. The CDR3, as DNA: TGTGCCAGCAGTTTATCCGACACAGGGACCTACGAGCAGTACTTC. The entire variable domain, with the rest obtained from reference TRBV28 and TRBJ2-7, is as follows: DVKVTQSSRYLVKRTGEKVFLECVQDMDHENMFWYRQDPGLGLRLIYFSYDVKMKEKGDIPEGYSVSREKKERFSLILESASTNQTSMYLCASSLSDTGTYEQYFGPGTRLTVT.